A single sample is the source of the 8 T cell receptor beta chains below, sequenced in a study of T cells after yellow fever vaccination. TCRdb re-derived calls from the 5' RACE reads in MiXCR, one entry per CDR3 protein. This sample has approximately 260,000 distinct CDR3 sequences, with 10% to 15% found just once. The material was CD4+ T cells sorted from PBMCs, obtained 45 days after the yellow fever booster vaccination. Receptor source: a man in his thirties or forties who received the YFV17D yellow fever vaccine.

In this sample, this clonotype turned up a few times. The chain recombines TRBV6-4 with TRBJ1-1, with D unclear. Germline CDR1 and CDR2: MRHNA and SNTAGT. V lost 0 bases and J lost 5, with 10 bases in between. The CDR3 is 14 residues long. CDR3 sequence reads: CASSDSKLETEAFF. DNA of the CDR3: TGTGCCAGCAGTGACTCGAAACTGGAGACTGAAGCTTTCTTT.

The chain joins TRBV10-3 to TRBJ2-7; 9 bases are shared with TRBD2. CDR1 and CDR2 (germline): ENHRY, SYGVKD. The CDR3 is made up of 15 amino acids. V was pared by 5 bases and J by 3 bases, with 8 bases of the junction left unmatched. CDR3 nucleotides: TGTGCCATCAGTCCCATGACTAGCGGAATCTACGAGCAGTACTTC. This gives the protein CAISPMTSGIYEQYF.

This clonotype was observed a handful of times. The chain carries TRBV7-2 and TRBJ2-1, with D hard to call. CDR3 length equals 11 residues. The ends were cut back, 1 base at V and 12 bases at J, with 7 bases in the middle. Germline loops: CDR1 SGHTA, CDR2 FQGNSA. The CDR3 region is CASSLEGSQFF. Written as DNA, the CDR3 is TGTGCCAGCAGCTTAGAGGGCTCGCAGTTCTTC.

The chain recombines TRBV29-1 with TRBJ2-4; TRBD1 matches 7 bases. After removal of 7 bases from V and 7 bases from J, the junction contained 13 bases not matched to a gene. This CDR3 has 14 amino acids. Germline V gives CDR1 SQVTM, CDR2 ANQGSEA. CDR3 loop: CSAQDRAALNIQYF. Written as DNA, the CDR3 is TGCAGCGCCCAAGACAGGGCCGCTCTTAACATTCAGTACTTC.

The chain is built from TRBV5-1 and TRBJ2-7; D is perhaps TRBD1 (6 bases). Trimming pared 2 bases from V and 7 bases from J, leaving 16 bases between. CDR3 length: 14 amino acids. Germline CDR1 reads SGHRS; CDR2 reads YFSETQ. The CDR3 protein is CASSFGRTQGEQYF. CDR3 coding DNA: TGCGCCAGCAGCTTTGGGCGGACCCAGGGGGAGCAGTACTTC.

This clonotype was seen a few times. This chain joins TRBV20-1 and TRBJ2-7; 9 bases are shared with TRBD1. V was clipped by 5 bases and J by 4 bases; unmatched bases: 9. This CDR3 comprises 14 residues. Germline V gene lookup returns CDR1 DFQATT and CDR2 SNEGSKA (reference sequence). Here the CDR3 reads CSADPGQGLYEQYF. Written as DNA, the CDR3 is TGCAGTGCTGATCCGGGACAGGGACTTTACGAGCAGTACTTC.

The chain is built from TRBV6-5 and TRBJ2-2; no clear D gene. Trimming removed 0 bases from V and 6 bases from J, with 14 bases in between. The CDR3 sequence is 16 residues long. Looked up from germline, CDR1 is MNHEY and CDR2 is SVGAGI. The CDR3 sequence is CASSYSPLLTPGELFF. The CDR3 DNA follows: TGTGCCAGCAGTTACTCCCCCTTGCTAACTCCCGGGGAGCTGTTTTTT.

Regarding this clonotype: A junction boundary mismatches the germline segment, possibly from a read error. The rearrangement links TRBV29-1 to TRBJ2-1, with TRBD2 identical over 11 bases. Germline assignment: CDR1 SQVTM and CDR2 ANQGSEA. This CDR3 is built from 16 residues. The CDR3 bases are TGCAGCGTTGAAGTTGGGACTAGCGGAACCTACAAAGAGCAGTTCTTC. Protein sequence: CSVEVGTSGTYKEQFF.